These 11 T cell receptor beta chains share one sample of origin, sequenced in a study of blood T cell repertoires in COVID-19. Produced via immunoSEQ multiplex PCR; TCRdb's table is partial and in-frame only. The table has 300,000 to 400,000 clones, around nine tenths seen once. Sample: PBMCs or T cells enriched from blood (not recorded which). Every receptor here comes from a man aged 55 to 70 who had recovered from COVID-19.

The V and J genes are TRBV7-9 and TRBJ1-2; 7 bases line up with TRBD1. Germline loops: CDR1 SEHNR, CDR2 FQNEAQ (reference sequence). There are 13 residues in the CDR3. The V and J ends lost 5 bases and 5 bases, in that order; junction bases with no gene match: 5. CDR3 DNA sequence: TGTGCCAGCAGCGTTCAGGGGGGATATGGCTACACCTTC. As protein: CASSVQGGYGYTF.

This clone was seen a handful of times. This specimen includes other DNA sequences encoding the same CDR3. This chain links TRBV6-5 with TRBJ1-5; D is possibly TRBD1 (6 bases). Germline values: CDR1 MNHEY, CDR2 SVGAGI. Between the trimmed V and J ends, which lost 0 bases and 5 bases, there was a span of 11 bases. This CDR3 comprises 15 residues. Here the CDR3 reads CASSYSIQGDQPQHF. CDR3 bases: TGTGCCAGCAGTTACTCGATACAGGGTGATCAGCCCCAGCATTTT.

The chain uses TRBV4-1 and TRBJ2-1; 15 positions agree with TRBD2. V was clipped by 4 bases and J by 0 bases; unmatched bases: 4. Germline loops: CDR1 MGHRA, CDR2 YSYEKL. The CDR3 runs 18 residues. The CDR3 region has the DNA TGCGCCAGCAGCCGGGGACTAGCGGGAGGAAGCTCCTACAATGAGCAGTTCTTC. This gives the protein CASSRGLAGGSSYNEQFF.

The J gene is TRBJ2-1, the V gene TRBV24-1; 10 nucleotides agree with TRBD2. The CDR3 is 18 residues long. Germline V gene lookup returns CDR1 KGHDR and CDR2 SFDVKD. Trimming cost V 5 bases and J 6 bases; bases outside gene matches: 15. The CDR3 loop is CATSGTGLAGGRGNEQFF. The CDR3 nucleotides are TGTGCCACCAGTGGTACGGGGTTAGCGGGAGGAAGGGGCAATGAGCAGTTCTTC.

V and J are TRBV12-3 or TRBV12-4 and TRBJ2-1; 7 bases map to TRBD2. The CDR3 contains 13 residues. The V and J ends lost 1 base and 11 bases, in that order; junction bases with no gene match: 5. CDR3 nucleotide sequence: TGTGCCAGCAGTTTAGGGTTCGGGACTAAGCAGTTCTTC. Its protein is CASSLGFGTKQFF.

The V gene is TRBV30, the J gene TRBJ2-3; 8 nucleotides align to TRBD2. V trimming: 3 bases; J trimming: 6 bases; junction bases outside the gene matches: 5. Germline lookup yields CDR1 GTSNPN and CDR2 SVGIG (reference sequence). CDR3 size: 13 residues. CDR3 sequence (DNA): TGTGCCTGGAGCGTCGGGGGGGGCGATACGCAGTATTTT. Translated: CAWSVGGGDTQYF.

This chain connects TRBV7-8 to TRBJ1-1, with D unclear. The V end was cut by 3 bases, the J end by 2 bases, with 10 bases between. The CDR3 contains 14 residues. CDR1 SGHVS and CDR2 FQNEAQ come from the germline V gene. CDR3 sequence reads: CASSFEQSNTEAFF. The CDR3 coding sequence is TGTGCCAGCAGCTTCGAACAATCTAACACTGAAGCTTTCTTT.

This chain connects TRBV4-1 to TRBJ2-7; tentative D call: TRBD1 (6 bases). The CDR3 spans 15 residues. V shed 3 bases and J shed 3 bases, with 15 bases lying between them. Germline CDR1 and CDR2: MGHRA and YSYEKL. The CDR3 protein is CASSQWTVGFYEQYF. CDR3 nucleotide sequence: TGCGCCAGCAGCCAGTGGACAGTGGGGTTCTACGAGCAGTACTTC.

The genes are TRBV27 and TRBJ1-2; 10 positions match TRBD1. The J segment lost 3 bases and the V segment lost 5 bases, leaving 3 bases of the junction unmatched. This CDR3 has 14 residues. Germline CDR1 is MNHEY and CDR2 is SMNVEV (reference sequence). The CDR3 region is CASSRDRGYYGYTF. CDR3 nucleotide sequence: TGTGCCAGCAGTCGGGACAGGGGATACTATGGCTACACCTTC.

This chain links TRBV19 with TRBJ1-5, with D possibly TRBD1 on 5 matching bases. The CDR3 covers 16 residues. Germline V lookup: CDR1 LNHDA, CDR2 SQIVND (reference sequence). Trimming stripped 0 bases from V and 3 bases from J, with 12 bases between. This chain's CDR3 is CASSIDRSGSNQPQHF. CDR3 DNA: TGTGCCAGTAGTATAGATCGGTCAGGGTCCAATCAGCCCCAGCATTTT.

This CDR3 is CASSISGQGDTEAFF. CDR3 DNA sequence: TGTGCCAGCTCAATAAGTGGCCAGGGGGACACTGAAGCTTTCTTT. The chain links TRBV18 to TRBJ1-1; TRBD1 agrees at 7 bases. This CDR3 spans 15 amino acids. From germline, CDR1 is KGHSH and CDR2 LQKENI. The V and J ends lost 5 bases and 3 bases, in that order; junction bases with no gene match: 9. Complete variable domain (other parts from reference TRBV18 and TRBJ1-1): NAGVMQNPRHLVRRRGQEARLRCSPMKGHSHVYWYRQLPEEGLKFMVYLQKENIIDESGMPKERFSAEFPKEGPSILRIQQVVRGDSAAYFCASSISGQGDTEAFFGQGTRLTVV.